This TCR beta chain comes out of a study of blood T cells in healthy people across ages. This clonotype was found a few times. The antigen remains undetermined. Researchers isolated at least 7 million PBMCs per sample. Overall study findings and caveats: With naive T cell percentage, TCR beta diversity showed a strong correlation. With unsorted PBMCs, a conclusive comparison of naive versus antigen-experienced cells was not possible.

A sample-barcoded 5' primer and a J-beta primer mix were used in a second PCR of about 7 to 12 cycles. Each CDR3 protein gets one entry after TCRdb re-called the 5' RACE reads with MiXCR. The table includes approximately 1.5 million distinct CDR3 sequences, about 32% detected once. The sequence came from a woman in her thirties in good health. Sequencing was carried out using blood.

The DNA for the CDR3 is TGTGCCAGCAGCCGCTCGGGGCAGGGGACAGAGACCCAGTACTTC. This translates into CASSRSGQGTETQYF. The chain joins TRBV5-6 to TRBJ2-5, with a possible D match to TRBD1 (6 bases). The CDR3 is 15 residues long. V lost 4 bases, J lost 4 bases, and 17 bases lay in between. Germline V gene data show CDR1 as SGHDT and CDR2 as YYEEEE.